The source of this T cell receptor beta chain is a study of cytomegalovirus exposure and HLA in healthy donors. General study points: There were reportedly fewer N-insertions in an Asian-associated ancestry cluster than the approximately 600-donor mean, in a later analysis.

Among the donors, all were healthy bone marrow donors. PCR primers comprised 60 Vbeta and 13 Jbeta primers. The protocol was immunoSEQ multiplex PCR, while the TCRdb copy is restricted to in-frame clones and leaves out a portion. The table shows hundreds of thousands of clones, with around 90% occurring only once. Note on this clone: Its cognate antigen is unknown.

Unmatched junction bases numbered 3, after V lost 6 bases and J lost 2 bases. Germline lookup yields CDR1 MNHEY and CDR2 SVGAGI. CDR3 length: 14 amino acids. This receptor was identified in a woman under 30 in good health and CMV-seronegative. Sequencing input: PBMCs. The rearrangement joins TRBV6-5 to TRBJ2-3, with 9 bases aligning to TRBD2. The CDR3 loop is CASRRGGNTDTQYF. For the CDR3, the DNA is TGTGCCAGCAGGCGGGGGGGCAACACAGATACGCAGTATTTT.